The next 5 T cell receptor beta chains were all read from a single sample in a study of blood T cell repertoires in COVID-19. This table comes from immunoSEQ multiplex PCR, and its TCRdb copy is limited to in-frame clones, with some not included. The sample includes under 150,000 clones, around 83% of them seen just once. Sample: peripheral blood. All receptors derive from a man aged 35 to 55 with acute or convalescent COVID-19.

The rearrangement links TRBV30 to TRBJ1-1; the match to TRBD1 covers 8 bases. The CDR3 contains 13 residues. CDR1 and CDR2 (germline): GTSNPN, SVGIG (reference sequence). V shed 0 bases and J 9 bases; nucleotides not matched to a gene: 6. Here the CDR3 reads CAWSVLRTGQAFF. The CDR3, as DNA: TGTGCCTGGAGTGTACTAAGGACAGGGCAAGCTTTCTTT.

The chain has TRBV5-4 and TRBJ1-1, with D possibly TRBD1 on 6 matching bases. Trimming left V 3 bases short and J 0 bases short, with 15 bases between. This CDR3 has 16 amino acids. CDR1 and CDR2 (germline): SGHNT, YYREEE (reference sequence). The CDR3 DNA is TGTGCCAGCAGCTCCCAAATTGACAGGCTGAACACTGAAGCTTTCTTT. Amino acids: CASSSQIDRLNTEAFF.

The CDR3 loop is CATSAPAGGGETQYF. DNA for the CDR3: TGTGCCACCAGTGCCCCGGCAGGGGGCGGCGAGACCCAGTACTTC. The chain combines TRBV24-1 with TRBJ2-5; 8 nucleotides agree with TRBD1. Germline trimming cut 5 bases from V and 5 bases from J; bases unmatched to any gene: 9. Germline V CDR1 and CDR2: KGHDR, SFDVKD. The CDR3 has 15 residues.

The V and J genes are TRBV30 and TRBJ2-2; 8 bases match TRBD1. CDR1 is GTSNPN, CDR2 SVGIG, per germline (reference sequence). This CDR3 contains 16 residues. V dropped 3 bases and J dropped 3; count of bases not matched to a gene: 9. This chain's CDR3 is CAWRDFDRGDTGELFF. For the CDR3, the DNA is TGTGCCTGGAGGGACTTCGACAGGGGAGACACCGGGGAGCTGTTTTTT.

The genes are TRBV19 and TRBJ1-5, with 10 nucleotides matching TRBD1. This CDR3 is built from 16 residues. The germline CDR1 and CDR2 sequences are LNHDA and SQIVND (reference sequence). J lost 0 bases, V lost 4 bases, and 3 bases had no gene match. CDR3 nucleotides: TGTGCCAGTAGTAGCGACAGGGGGCATAGCAATCAGCCCCAGCATTTT. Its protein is CASSSDRGHSNQPQHF.